These T cell receptor beta chains were read from a single sample in a study of read filtering for tumor transcriptome and immune sequencing. One entry per CDR3 protein, called by TCRdb with MiXCR from the reads. The sample includes about 40,000 distinct CDR3 sequences, about 12% of them seen just once. Source material: a population of CD138-negative cells sorted from bone marrow. These receptors all stem from a donor at least 40 years old with multiple myeloma. Each CDR3 is given with its conserved first and last residue. Fields, in order: J gene, CDR3 length, clone size, D gene, V gene, CDR3 protein, CDR3 DNA. A D gene is named only where the DNA matches it firmly. Size is omitted from some rows. Given values are once, few, many or a class for expanded clones.

TRBJ1-1 | 12 | NA | NA | TRBV13 | CASSWERAETFF | TGTGCCAGCAGCTGGGAACGGGCTGAAACTTTCTTT
TRBJ1-1 | 12 | many | NA | TRBV29-1 | CSGQWGNTEAFF | TGCAGCGGTCAATGGGGAAACACTGAAGCTTTCTTT
TRBJ2-1 | 15 | many | TRBD1 | TRBV20-1 | CSASSGTGGYNEQFF | TGCAGTGCTAGTTCCGGGACAGGGGGCTACAATGAGCAGTTCTTC
TRBJ2-3 | 16 | NA | TRBD2 | TRBV7-9 | CASSRTGLADTDTQYF | TGTGCCAGCAGCCGAACGGGACTAGCGGATACAGATACGCAGTATTTT
TRBJ1-6 | 15 | NA | NA | TRBV20-1 | CSARELGREYSPLHF | TGCAGTGCTAGAGAGTTGGGCAGGGAGTATTCACCCCTCCACTTT
TRBJ2-1 | 16 | few | NA | TRBV11-2 | CASRRPGTTFYNEQFF | TGTGCCAGCAGACGACCCGGGACAACCTTCTACAATGAGCAGTTCTTC
TRBJ2-2 | 14 | many | NA | TRBV5-6 | CASSLTLNTGELFF | TGTGCCAGCAGCTTGACACTAAACACCGGGGAGCTGTTTTTT
TRBJ2-7 | 12 | many | NA | TRBV5-1 | CASRSTNYEQYF | TGCGCCAGCAGGTCGACAAACTACGAGCAGTACTTC
TRBJ2-7 | 15 | many | TRBD1 | TRBV20-1 | CSASSGQGLSSEQYF | TGCAGTGCTAGTTCAGGACAGGGTCTCTCCTCCGAGCAGTACTTC
TRBJ1-1 | 13 | many | NA | TRBV28 | CASSYLGDREAFF | TGTGCCAGCAGTTACCTCGGGGACCGTGAAGCTTTCTTT
TRBJ1-6 | 15 | many | NA | TRBV27 | CASSLRTHYNSPLHF | TGTGCCAGCAGTCTCCGGACCCACTATAATTCACCCCTCCACTTT
TRBJ2-5 | 15 | many | TRBD2 | TRBV7-9 | CASSRGTSGQETQYF | TGTGCCAGCAGCCGGGGGACTAGCGGTCAAGAGACCCAGTACTTC
TRBJ2-1 | 13 | many | TRBD2 | TRBV3-1 | CASSQDSSGEQFF | TGTGCCAGCAGCCAAGATTCTAGCGGTGAGCAGTTCTTC
TRBJ2-1 | 15 | few | NA | TRBV2 | CASTPFGGSYNEQFF | TGTGCCAGCACTCCCTTCGGGGGATCCTACAATGAGCAGTTCTTC
TRBJ1-1 | 13 | many | NA | TRBV9 | CASRRQVNTEAFF | TGTGCCAGCCGGCGACAGGTGAACACTGAAGCTTTCTTT
TRBJ2-3 | 15 | many | TRBD2 | TRBV30 | CAWSRGSGGTDTQYF | TGTGCCTGGAGTCGAGGTAGCGGGGGAACAGATACGCAGTATTTT
TRBJ2-3 | 15 | many | NA | TRBV5-1 | CASSLYETATDTQYF | TGCGCCAGCAGCTTGTATGAGACAGCCACAGATACGCAGTATTTT
TRBJ2-3 | 13 | many | TRBD1 | TRBV7-9 | CASSKTGKDTQYF | TGTGCCAGCAGCAAGACAGGGAAAGATACGCAGTATTTT
TRBJ2-1 | 16 | many | NA | TRBV4-1 | CASSQGWLGADNEQFF | TGCGCCAGCAGCCAAGGGTGGCTCGGGGCTGACAATGAGCAGTTCTTC
TRBJ1-6 | 14 | many | TRBD1 | TRBV6-5 | CASSSGQGSPIHDF | TGTGCCAGCAGTTCGGGACAGGGATCGCCAATTCACGACTTT
TRBJ2-2 | 16 | NA | TRBD2 | TRBV6-2/TRBV6-3 | CASSDPSGGPPGELFF | TGTGCCAGCAGTGACCCTAGCGGGGGGCCCCCCGGGGAGCTGTTTTTT
TRBJ2-3 | 15 | many | NA | TRBV19 | CASSRRGVGTDTQYF | TGTGCCAGTAGTCGAAGGGGGGTTGGCACAGATACGCAGTATTTT
TRBJ2-1 | 14 | few | NA | TRBV11-2 | CASSLSRVFGEQFF | TGTGCCAGCAGTCTGAGCCGGGTTTTCGGTGAGCAGTTCTTC
TRBJ1-1 | 12 | many | NA | TRBV20-1 | CSATDSNTEAFF | TGCAGTGCTACCGATTCGAACACTGAAGCTTTCTTT
TRBJ2-1 | 15 | many | TRBD1 | TRBV5-1 | CASSFGTGAHNEQFF | TGCGCCAGCAGCTTTGGGACAGGGGCTCACAATGAGCAGTTCTTC
TRBJ1-5 | 14 | many | TRBD1 | TRBV7-2 | CASSLRTGEGTQHF | TGTGCCAGCAGCTTACGGACAGGGGAGGGGACCCAGCATTTT
TRBJ1-5 | 13 | many | NA | TRBV29-1 | CSAATGRDQPQHF | TGCAGCGCCGCTACAGGGAGGGATCAGCCCCAGCATTTT
TRBJ1-2 | 13 | many | NA | TRBV6-5 | CASGPGLPAGYTF | TGTGCCAGCGGGCCGGGGCTGCCGGCCGGCTACACCTTC
TRBJ2-7 | 13 | many | NA | TRBV29-1 | CSGLGTSPRVQYF | TGCAGCGGGCTAGGGACATCTCCCCGGGTGCAGTACTTC
TRBJ1-1 | 13 | many | NA | TRBV5-1 | CASSRDAYTEAFF | TGCGCCAGCAGCCGGGACGCCTACACTGAAGCTTTCTTT
TRBJ1-1 | 11 | NA | NA | TRBV20-1 | CSAGGVTEAFF | TGCAGTGCGGGGGGGGTCACTGAAGCTTTCTTT
TRBJ1-1 | 13 | many | NA | TRBV15 | CATSREGGGLGFF | TGTGCCACCAGCAGAGAGGGTGGAGGGCTTGGTTTCTTT
TRBJ2-1 | 15 | many | TRBD2 | TRBV20-1 | CSAPRLAGDFNEQFF | TGCAGTGCTCCGCGACTAGCGGGGGATTTCAATGAGCAGTTCTTC
TRBJ1-2 | 17 | many | TRBD1 | TRBV24-1 | CATSDSGQAGSLHGYTF | TGTGCCACCAGTGATTCCGGACAGGCCGGCAGTTTACATGGCTACACCTTC
TRBJ2-1 | 23 | NA | NA | TRBV6-6 | CASSYLGQGAGTSGSSSYNEQFF | TGTGCCAGCAGTTACTTGGGACAGGGGGCTGGGACTAGCGGCTCAAGCTCCTACAATGAGCAGTTCTTT
TRBJ2-3 | 14 | NA | NA | TRBV5-5 | CASSFRESTDTQYF | TGTGCCAGCAGCTTCCGGGAGTCCACAGATACGCAGTATTTT
TRBJ2-1 | 16 | many | NA | TRBV29-1 | CSVEDDTGRPYNEQFF | TGCAGCGTTGAAGATGATACGGGGAGACCCTACAATGAGCAGTTCTTC
TRBJ2-5 | 16 | many | TRBD2 | TRBV7-2 | CASSFHQGGEGETQYF | TGTGCCAGCAGCTTTCACCAGGGTGGGGAGGGAGAGACCCAGTACTTC
TRBJ1-1 | 14 | many | TRBD1 | TRBV5-1 | CASSRTGMNTEAFF | TGCGCCAGCAGCCGGACAGGGATGAACACTGAAGCTTTCTTT
TRBJ2-6 | 13 | few | NA | TRBV28 | CASSSSGANVLTF | TGTGCCAGCTCCTCCTCTGGGGCCAACGTCCTGACTTTC
TRBJ1-4 | 14 | many | TRBD1 | TRBV28 | CASSFDRVREKLFF | TGTGCCAGCAGTTTCGACAGGGTGCGAGAAAAACTGTTTTTT
TRBJ1-2 | 12 | many | NA | TRBV12-3/TRBV12-4 | CASSLRVRGYTF | TGTGCCAGCAGTTTAAGGGTACGGGGCTACACCTTC
TRBJ2-3 | 15 | many | NA | TRBV11-2 | CASSPGPSHTDTQYF | TGTGCCAGCAGCCCAGGGCCCTCTCACACAGATACGCAGTATTTT
TRBJ1-5 | 17 | many | TRBD1 | TRBV11-2 | CASSLVGTGDGNQPQHF | TGTGCCAGCAGCTTAGTAGGGACAGGGGATGGAAATCAGCCCCAGCATTTT
TRBJ2-2 | 16 | few | NA | TRBV11-1 | CASSHRLAANAGELFF | TGTGCCAGCAGCCATAGACTGGCCGCGAACGCCGGGGAGCTGTTTTTT
TRBJ2-1 | 13 | NA | NA | TRBV29-1 | CSVRGEIYNEQFF | TGCAGCGTTCGCGGGGAGATTTACAATGAGCAGTTCTTC
TRBJ2-3 | 14 | many | NA | TRBV28 | CASSLAGAQDAQYF | TGTGCCAGCAGTTTGGCAGGGGCTCAGGATGCGCAGTATTTT
TRBJ2-2 | 16 | many | TRBD2 | TRBV7-2 | CASSIIAGAVTGELFF | TGTGCCAGCAGCATAATAGCGGGGGCGGTGACCGGGGAGCTGTTTTTT
TRBJ2-6 | 14 | many | NA | TRBV10-3 | CAIRGSSGANVLTF | TGTGCCATCAGGGGGAGCTCGGGGGCCAACGTCCTGACTTTC
TRBJ2-2 | 16 | many | NA | TRBV10-3 | CAISDGDGSNTGELFF | TGTGCCATCAGTGATGGGGACGGATCCAACACCGGGGAGCTGTTTTTT
TRBJ1-6 | 15 | many | TRBD1 | TRBV4-1 | CASSQATGGGSPLHF | TGCGCCAGCAGCCAAGCCACAGGGGGCGGTTCACCCCTCCACTTT
TRBJ2-1 | 14 | many | NA | TRBV5-1 | CASSLAGLGREQFF | TGCGCCAGCAGCTTGGCAGGATTGGGGCGTGAGCAGTTCTTC
TRBJ2-1 | 17 | many | NA | TRBV4-1 | CASSQGNFLPTGNEQFF | TGCGCCAGCAGCCAAGGTAATTTTCTCCCCACGGGCAATGAGCAGTTCTTC
TRBJ2-1 | 14 | many | NA | TRBV29-1 | CSVRGLAGYNEQFF | TGCAGCGTTAGGGGGCTAGCGGGCTACAATGAGCAGTTCTTC